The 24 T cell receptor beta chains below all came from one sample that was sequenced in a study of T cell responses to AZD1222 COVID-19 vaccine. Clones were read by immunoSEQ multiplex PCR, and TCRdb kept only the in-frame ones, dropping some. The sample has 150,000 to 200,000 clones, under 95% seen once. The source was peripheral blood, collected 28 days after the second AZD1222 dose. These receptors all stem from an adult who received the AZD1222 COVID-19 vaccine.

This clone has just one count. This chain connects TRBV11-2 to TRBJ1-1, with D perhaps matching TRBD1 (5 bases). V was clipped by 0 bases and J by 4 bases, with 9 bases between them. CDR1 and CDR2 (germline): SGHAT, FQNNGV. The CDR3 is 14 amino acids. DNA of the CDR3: TGTGCCAGCAGCTTAGAGGGGACGGTCACTGAAGCTTTCTTT. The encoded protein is CASSLEGTVTEAFF.

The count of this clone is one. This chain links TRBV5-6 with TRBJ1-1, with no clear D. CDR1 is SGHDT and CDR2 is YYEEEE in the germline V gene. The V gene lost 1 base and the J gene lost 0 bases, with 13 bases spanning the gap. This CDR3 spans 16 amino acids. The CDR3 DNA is TGTGCCAGCAGCTTGAGGGCAGGTACCCTGAACACTGAAGCTTTCTTT. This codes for CASSLRAGTLNTEAFF.

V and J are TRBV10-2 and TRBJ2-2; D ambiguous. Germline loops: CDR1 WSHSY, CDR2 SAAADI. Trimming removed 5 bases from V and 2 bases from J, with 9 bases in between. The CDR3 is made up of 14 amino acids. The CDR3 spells CASSYGSNTGELFF. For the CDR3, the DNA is TGCGCCAGCAGTTATGGGTCTAACACCGGGGAGCTGTTTTTT.

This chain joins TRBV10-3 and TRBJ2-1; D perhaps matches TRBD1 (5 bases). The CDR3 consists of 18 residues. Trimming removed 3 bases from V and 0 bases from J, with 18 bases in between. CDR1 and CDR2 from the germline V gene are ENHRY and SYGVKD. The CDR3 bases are TGTGCCATCAGTGACAGGCAGGGAAGGGCCAGCTCCTACAATGAGCAGTTCTTC. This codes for CAISDRQGRASSYNEQFF.

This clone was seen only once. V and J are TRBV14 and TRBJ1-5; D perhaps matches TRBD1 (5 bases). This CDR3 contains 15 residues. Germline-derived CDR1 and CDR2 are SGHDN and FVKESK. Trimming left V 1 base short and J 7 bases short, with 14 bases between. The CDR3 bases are TGTGCCAGCAGCCAAGGTGTGGGGCCTGGGCAGCCCCAGCATTTT. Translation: CASSQGVGPGQPQHF.

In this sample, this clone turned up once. The CDR3 DNA is TGTGCCAGCAGCTCTTTCGTGGAAGGAGAGCAGTACTTC. Encoded protein: CASSSFVEGEQYF. This chain uses TRBV7-9 with TRBJ2-7; D is ambiguous. Germline values: CDR1 SEHNR, CDR2 FQNEAQ (reference sequence). Trimming took off 4 bases at V and 7 bases at J, with 14 bases between the two ends. The CDR3 spans 13 residues.

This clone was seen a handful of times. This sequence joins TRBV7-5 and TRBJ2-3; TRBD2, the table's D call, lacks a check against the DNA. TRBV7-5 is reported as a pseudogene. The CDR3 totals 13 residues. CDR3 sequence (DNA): TGTGCCAGAAGCCCGGGGAACCGTGGTACGCAGTATTTT. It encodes CARSPGNRGTQYF.

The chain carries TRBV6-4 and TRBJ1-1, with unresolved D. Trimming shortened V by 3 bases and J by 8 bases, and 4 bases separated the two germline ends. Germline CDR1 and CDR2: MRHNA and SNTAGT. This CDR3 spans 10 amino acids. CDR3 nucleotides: TGTGCCAGCAGTGATGGCGAAGCTTTCTTT. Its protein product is CASSDGEAFF.

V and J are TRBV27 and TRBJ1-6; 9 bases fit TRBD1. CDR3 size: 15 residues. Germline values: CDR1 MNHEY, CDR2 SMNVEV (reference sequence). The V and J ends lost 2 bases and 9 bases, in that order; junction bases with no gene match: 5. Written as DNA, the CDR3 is TGTGCCAGCAGTTTACTCGTACAGGGGGCTTCACCCCTCCACTTT. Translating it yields CASSLLVQGASPLHF.

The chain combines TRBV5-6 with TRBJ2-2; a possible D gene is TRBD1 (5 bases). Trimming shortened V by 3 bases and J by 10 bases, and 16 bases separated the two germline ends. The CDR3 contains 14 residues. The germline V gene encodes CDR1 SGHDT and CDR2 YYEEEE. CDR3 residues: CASSSASRAAELFF. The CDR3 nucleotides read TGTGCCAGCAGCTCTGCAAGCAGGGCCGCGGAGCTGTTTTTT.

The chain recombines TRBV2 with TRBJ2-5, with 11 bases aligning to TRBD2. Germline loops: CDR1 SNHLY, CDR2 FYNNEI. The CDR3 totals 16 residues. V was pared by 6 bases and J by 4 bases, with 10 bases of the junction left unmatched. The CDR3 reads CASRSLAGGLGETQYF. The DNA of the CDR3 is TGTGCCAGCAGATCGTTAGCGGGGGGGCTGGGAGAGACCCAGTACTTC.

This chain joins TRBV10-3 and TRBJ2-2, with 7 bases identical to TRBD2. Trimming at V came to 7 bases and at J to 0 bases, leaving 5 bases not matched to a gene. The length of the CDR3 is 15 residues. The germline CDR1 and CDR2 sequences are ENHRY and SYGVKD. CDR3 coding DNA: TGTGCCATCAACCTAGCGGAGACGAACACCGGGGAGCTGTTTTTT. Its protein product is CAINLAETNTGELFF.

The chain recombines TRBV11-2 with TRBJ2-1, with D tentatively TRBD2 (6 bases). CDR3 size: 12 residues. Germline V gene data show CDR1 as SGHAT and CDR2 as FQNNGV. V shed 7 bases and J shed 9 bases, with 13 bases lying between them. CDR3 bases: TGTGCCAGCAACTTCCTGGGACTTGAGCAGTTCTTC. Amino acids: CASNFLGLEQFF.

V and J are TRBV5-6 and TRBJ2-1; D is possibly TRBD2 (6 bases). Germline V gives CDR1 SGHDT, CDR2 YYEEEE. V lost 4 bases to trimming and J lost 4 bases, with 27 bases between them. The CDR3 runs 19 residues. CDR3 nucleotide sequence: TGTGCCAGCAGCCCGGGCCCCTCTAGCGTCCCATATTCTTACAATGAGCAGTTCTTC. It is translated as CASSPGPSSVPYSYNEQFF. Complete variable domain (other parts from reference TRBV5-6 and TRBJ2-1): DAGVTQSPTHLIKTRGQQVTLRCSPKSGHDTVSWYQQALGQGPQFIFQYYEEEERQRGNFPDRFSGHQFPNYSSELNVNALLLGDSALYLCASSPGPSSVPYSYNEQFFGPGTRLTVL.

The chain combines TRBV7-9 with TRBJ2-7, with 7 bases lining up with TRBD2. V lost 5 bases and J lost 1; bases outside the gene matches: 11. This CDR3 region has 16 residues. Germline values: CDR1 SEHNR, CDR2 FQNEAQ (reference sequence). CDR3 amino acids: CASSHSAGVKSYEQYF. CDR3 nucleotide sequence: TGTGCCAGCAGCCATTCGGCGGGAGTTAAATCCTACGAGCAGTACTTC.

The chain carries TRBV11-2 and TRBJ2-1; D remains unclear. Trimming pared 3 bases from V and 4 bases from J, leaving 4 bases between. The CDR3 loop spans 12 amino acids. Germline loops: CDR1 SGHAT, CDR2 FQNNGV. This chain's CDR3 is CASSFTYNEQFF. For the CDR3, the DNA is TGTGCCAGCAGCTTTACATACAATGAGCAGTTCTTC.

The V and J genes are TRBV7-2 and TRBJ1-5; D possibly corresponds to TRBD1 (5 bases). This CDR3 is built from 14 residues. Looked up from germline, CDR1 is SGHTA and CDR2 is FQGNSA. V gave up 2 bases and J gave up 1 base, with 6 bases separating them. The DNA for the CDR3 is TGTGCCAGCAGCTTAAGACAGAGCAATCAGCCCCAGCATTTT. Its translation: CASSLRQSNQPQHF. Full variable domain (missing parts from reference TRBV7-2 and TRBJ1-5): GAGVSQSPSNKVTEKGKDVELRCDPISGHTALYWYRQSLGQGLEFLIYFQGNSAPDKSGLPSDRFSAERTGGSVSTLTIQRTQQEDSAVYLCASSLRQSNQPQHFGDGTRLSIL.

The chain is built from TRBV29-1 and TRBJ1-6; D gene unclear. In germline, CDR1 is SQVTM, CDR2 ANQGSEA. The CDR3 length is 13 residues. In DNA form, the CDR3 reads TGCTCCGTAGCAGACACATATAATTCACCCCTCCACTTT. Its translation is CSVADTYNSPLHF.

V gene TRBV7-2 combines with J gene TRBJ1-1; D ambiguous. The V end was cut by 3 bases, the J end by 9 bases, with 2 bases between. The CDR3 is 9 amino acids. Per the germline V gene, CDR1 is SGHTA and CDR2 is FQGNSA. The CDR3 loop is CASSFQAFF. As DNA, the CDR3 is TGTGCCAGCAGCTTCCAAGCTTTCTTT.

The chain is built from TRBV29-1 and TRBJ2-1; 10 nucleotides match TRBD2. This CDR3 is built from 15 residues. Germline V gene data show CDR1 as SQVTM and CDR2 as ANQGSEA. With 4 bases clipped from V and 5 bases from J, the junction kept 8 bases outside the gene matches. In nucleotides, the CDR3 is TGCAGCGTTGCCCAACTAGCGGGGTGGGACAATGAGCAGTTCTTC. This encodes CSVAQLAGWDNEQFF.

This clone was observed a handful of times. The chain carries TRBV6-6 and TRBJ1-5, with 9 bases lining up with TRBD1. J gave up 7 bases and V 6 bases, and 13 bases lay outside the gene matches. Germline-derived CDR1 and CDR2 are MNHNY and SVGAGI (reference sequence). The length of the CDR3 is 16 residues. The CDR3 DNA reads TGTGCCAGCAGCCACTTCTCGACAGGGGGTCAGCAGCCCCAGCATTTT. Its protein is CASSHFSTGGQQPQHF.

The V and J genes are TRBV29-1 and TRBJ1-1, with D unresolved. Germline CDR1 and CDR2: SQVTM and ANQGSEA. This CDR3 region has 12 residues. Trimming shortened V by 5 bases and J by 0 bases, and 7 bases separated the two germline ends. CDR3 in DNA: TGCAGCGTTTCGACACTGAACACTGAAGCTTTCTTT. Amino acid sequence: CSVSTLNTEAFF.

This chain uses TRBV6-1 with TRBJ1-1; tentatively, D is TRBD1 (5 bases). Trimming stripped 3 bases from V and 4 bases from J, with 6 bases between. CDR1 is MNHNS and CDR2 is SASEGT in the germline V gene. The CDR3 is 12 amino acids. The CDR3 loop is CASSEGGTEAFF. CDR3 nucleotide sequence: TGTGCCAGCAGTGAGGGGGGCACTGAAGCTTTCTTT.

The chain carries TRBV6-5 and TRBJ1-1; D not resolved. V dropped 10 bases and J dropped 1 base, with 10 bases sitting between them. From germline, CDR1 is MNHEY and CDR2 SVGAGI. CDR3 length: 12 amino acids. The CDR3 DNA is TGTGCCACCCGCCCGGGGAACACTGAAGCTTTCTTT. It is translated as CATRPGNTEAFF.